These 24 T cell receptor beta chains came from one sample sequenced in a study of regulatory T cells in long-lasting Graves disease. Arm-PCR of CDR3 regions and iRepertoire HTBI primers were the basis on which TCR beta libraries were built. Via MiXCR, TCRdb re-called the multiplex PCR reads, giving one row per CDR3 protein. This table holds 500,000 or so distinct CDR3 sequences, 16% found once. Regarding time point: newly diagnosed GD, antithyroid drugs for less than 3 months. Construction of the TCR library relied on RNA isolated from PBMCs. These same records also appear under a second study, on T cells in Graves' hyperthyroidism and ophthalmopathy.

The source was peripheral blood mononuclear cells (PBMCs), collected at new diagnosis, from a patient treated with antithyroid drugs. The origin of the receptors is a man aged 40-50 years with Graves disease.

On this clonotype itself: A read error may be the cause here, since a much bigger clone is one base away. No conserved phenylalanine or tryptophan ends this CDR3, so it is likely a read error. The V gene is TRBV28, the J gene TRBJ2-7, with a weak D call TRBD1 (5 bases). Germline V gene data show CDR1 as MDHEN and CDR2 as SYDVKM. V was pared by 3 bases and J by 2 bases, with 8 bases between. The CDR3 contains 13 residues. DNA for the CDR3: TGTGCCAGCAGTTTGACAGACACCTACGAGCAGTACCTC. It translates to CASSLTDTYEQYL.

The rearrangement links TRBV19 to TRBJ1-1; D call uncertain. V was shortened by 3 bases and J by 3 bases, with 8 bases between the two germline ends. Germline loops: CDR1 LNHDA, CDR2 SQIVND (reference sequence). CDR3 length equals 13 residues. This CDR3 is CASSIELYTEAFF. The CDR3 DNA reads TGTGCCAGTAGTATCGAGCTGTACACTGAAGCTTTCTTT.

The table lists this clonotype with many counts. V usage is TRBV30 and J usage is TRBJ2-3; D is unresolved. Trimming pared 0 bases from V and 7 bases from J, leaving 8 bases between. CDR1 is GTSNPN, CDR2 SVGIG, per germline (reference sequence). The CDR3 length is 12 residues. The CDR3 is CAWSVRGNTQYF. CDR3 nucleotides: TGTGCCTGGAGTGTACGCGGAAATACGCAGTATTTT.

This CDR3 reads CSVEFGNDYGYTF. In DNA form, the CDR3 reads TGCAGCGTTGAATTCGGGAACGACTATGGCTACACCTTC. The chain is built from TRBV29-1 and TRBJ1-2; D remains unclear. The germline CDR1 and CDR2 sequences are SQVTM and ANQGSEA. V dropped 2 bases and J dropped 3 bases, with 10 bases sitting between them. The CDR3 consists of 13 residues.

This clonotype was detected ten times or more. The CDR3 protein is CASSFRGTGELFF. The CDR3 DNA sequence: TGTGCCAGCAGTTTCCGGGGCACCGGGGAGCTGTTTTTT. The chain is built from TRBV28 and TRBJ2-2; D may be TRBD2 (5 bases). Germline assignment: CDR1 MDHEN and CDR2 SYDVKM. V dropped 3 bases and J dropped 4 bases, with 6 bases sitting between them. The CDR3 spans 13 residues.

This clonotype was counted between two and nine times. The CDR3 sequence is CSVVERRAKNIQYF. The CDR3, as DNA: TGCAGCGTTGTCGAGCGGAGAGCCAAAAACATTCAGTACTTC. The chain couples TRBV29-1 to TRBJ2-4; the D gene is possibly TRBD2 (5 bases). The CDR3 has 14 amino acids. The V end was cut by 4 bases, the J end by 0 bases, with 10 bases between. CDR1 and CDR2 from the germline V gene are SQVTM and ANQGSEA.

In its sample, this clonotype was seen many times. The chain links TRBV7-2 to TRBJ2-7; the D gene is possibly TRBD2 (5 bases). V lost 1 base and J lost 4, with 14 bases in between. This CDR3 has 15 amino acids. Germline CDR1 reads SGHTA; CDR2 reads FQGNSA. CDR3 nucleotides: TGTGCCAGCAGCTTAGGGTTGGCTCGGGGTTACGAGCAGTACTTC. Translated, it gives CASSLGLARGYEQYF.

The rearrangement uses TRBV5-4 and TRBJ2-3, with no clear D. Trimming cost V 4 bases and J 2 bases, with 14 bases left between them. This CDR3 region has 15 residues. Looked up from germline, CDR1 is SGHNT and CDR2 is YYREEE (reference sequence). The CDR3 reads CASSQRARDTDTQYF. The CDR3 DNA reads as TGTGCCAGCAGCCAAAGGGCTAGGGACACAGATACGCAGTATTTT. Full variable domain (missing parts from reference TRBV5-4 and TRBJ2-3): ETGVTQSPTHLIKTRGQQVTLRCSSQSGHNTVSWYQQALGQGPQFIFQYYREEENGRGNFPPRFSGLQFPNYSSELNVNALELDDSALYLCASSQRARDTDTQYFGPGTRLTVL.

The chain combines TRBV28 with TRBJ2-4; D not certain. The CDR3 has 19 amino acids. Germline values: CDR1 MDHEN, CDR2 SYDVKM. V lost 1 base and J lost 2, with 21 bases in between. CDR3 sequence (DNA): TGTGCCAGCAGTTTATCGTACGATGACGAGGAAGGGTCCAAAAACATTCAGTACTTC. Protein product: CASSLSYDDEEGSKNIQYF.

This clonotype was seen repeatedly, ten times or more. CDR3 loop: CASSLASGSYEQFF. The CDR3 nucleotides are TGTGCCAGCAGCTTAGCTAGCGGGAGTTATGAGCAGTTCTTC. The chain employs TRBV7-8 and TRBJ2-1; 9 nucleotides agree with TRBD2. This CDR3 is 14 amino acids long. J gave up 8 bases and V 0 bases, and 2 bases lay outside the gene matches. From germline, CDR1 is SGHVS and CDR2 FQNEAQ.

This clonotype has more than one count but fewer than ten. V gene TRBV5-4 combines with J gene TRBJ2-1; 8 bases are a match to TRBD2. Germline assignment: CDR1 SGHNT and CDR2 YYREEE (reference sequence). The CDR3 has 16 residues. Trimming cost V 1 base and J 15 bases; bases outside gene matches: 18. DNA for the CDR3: TGTGCCAGCAGCTTGTTGGATGGAGTTAGCGGGAAAGGAAGGTTCTTC. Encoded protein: CASSLLDGVSGKGRFF.

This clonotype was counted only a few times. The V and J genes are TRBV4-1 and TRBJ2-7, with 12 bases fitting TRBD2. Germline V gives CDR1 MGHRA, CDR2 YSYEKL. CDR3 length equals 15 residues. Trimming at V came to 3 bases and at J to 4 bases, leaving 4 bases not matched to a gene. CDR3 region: CASSHRLAGAYEQYF. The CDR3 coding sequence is TGCGCCAGCAGCCATAGACTAGCGGGAGCATACGAGCAGTACTTC.

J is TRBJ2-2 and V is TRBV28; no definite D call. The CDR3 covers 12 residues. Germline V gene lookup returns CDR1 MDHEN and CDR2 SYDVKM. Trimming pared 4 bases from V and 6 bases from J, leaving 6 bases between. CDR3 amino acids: CASSSSSGELFF. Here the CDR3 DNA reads TGTGCCAGCAGTTCCAGCTCCGGGGAGCTGTTTTTT.

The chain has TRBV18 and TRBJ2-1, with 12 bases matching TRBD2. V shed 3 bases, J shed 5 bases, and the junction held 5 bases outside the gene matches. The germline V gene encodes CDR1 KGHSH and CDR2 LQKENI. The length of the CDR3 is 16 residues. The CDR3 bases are TGTGCCAGCTCACCCAAGACTAGCGGGAGCCACAATGAGCAGTTCTTC. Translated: CASSPKTSGSHNEQFF.

CDR3 bases: TGCAGTGCTAGAGGGCTAGCGCCCTACGAGCAGTACTTC. Residues: CSARGLAPYEQYF. The chain joins TRBV20-1 to TRBJ2-7, with D possibly matching TRBD2 (6 bases). The germline V and J ends were trimmed by 1 base and 2 bases, with 9 bases remaining between them. This CDR3 is built from 13 residues. Germline V gene lookup returns CDR1 DFQATT and CDR2 SNEGSKA (reference sequence).

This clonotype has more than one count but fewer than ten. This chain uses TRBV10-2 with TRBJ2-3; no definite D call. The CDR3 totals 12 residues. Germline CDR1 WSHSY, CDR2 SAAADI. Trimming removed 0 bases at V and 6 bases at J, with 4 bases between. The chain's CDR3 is CASSESEDTQYF. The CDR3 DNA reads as TGCGCCAGCAGTGAGTCTGAGGATACGCAGTATTTT.

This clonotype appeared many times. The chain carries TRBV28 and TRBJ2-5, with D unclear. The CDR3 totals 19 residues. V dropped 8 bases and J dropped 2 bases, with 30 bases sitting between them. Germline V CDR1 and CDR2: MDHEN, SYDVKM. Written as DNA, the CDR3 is TGTGCCAGCCGTGTTGGACCTAGTGCGTCGGGTAGTTCGCAAGAGACCCAGTACTTC. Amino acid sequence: CASRVGPSASGSSQETQYF.

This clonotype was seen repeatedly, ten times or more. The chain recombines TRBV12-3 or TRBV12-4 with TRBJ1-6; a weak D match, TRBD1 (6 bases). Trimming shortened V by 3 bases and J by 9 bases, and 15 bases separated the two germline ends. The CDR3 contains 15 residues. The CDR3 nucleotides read TGTGCCAGCAGTTTCCACGGCAGGGGTGGTTCACCCCTCCACTTT. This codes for CASSFHGRGGSPLHF.

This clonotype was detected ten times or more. The CDR3 protein is CASRQGADNEQFF. The DNA for the CDR3 is TGCGCCAGCAGACAGGGGGCTGACAATGAGCAGTTCTTC. This rearrangement joins TRBV5-1 to TRBJ2-1; 9 bases are a match to TRBD1. Looked up from germline, CDR1 is SGHRS and CDR2 is YFSETQ. Trimming at V came to 5 bases and at J to 5 bases, leaving 2 bases not matched to a gene. The CDR3 runs 13 residues.

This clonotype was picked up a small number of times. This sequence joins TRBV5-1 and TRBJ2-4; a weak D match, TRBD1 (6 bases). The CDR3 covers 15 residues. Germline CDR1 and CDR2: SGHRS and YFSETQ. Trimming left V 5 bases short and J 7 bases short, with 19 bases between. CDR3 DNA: TGCGCCAGCAGTTCTACAGGGTGGGGTCGGAACATTCAGTACTTC. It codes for CASSSTGWGRNIQYF.

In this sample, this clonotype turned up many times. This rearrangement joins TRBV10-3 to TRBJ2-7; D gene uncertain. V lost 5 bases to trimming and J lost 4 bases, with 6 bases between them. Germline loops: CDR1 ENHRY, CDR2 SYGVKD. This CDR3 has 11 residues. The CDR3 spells CAISTAYEQYF. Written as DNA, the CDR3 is TGTGCCATCAGTACAGCTTACGAGCAGTACTTC.

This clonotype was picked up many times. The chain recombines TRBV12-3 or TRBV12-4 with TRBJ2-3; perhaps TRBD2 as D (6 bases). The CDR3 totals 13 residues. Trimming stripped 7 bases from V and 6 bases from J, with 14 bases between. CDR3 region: CASMEGPQDTQYF. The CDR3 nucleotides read TGTGCCAGCATGGAGGGCCCTCAGGATACGCAGTATTTT.

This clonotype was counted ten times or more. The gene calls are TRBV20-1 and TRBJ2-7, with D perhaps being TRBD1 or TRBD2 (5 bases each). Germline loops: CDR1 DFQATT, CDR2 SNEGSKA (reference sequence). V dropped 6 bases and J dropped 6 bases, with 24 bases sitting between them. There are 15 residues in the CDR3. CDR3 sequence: CSAKSWQGRVGEQYF. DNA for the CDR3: TGCAGTGCCAAGAGTTGGCAGGGACGTGTGGGCGAGCAGTACTTC.

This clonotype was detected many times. CDR3 nucleotides: TGCAGTGCTAGTCTGCGGGGGGTAGCGGGACTCCTCTACGAGCAGTACTTC. As protein: CSASLRGVAGLLYEQYF. The chain recombines TRBV20-1 with TRBJ2-7, with 8 bases that match TRBD2. The CDR3 runs to 17 residues. J was trimmed by 3 bases and V by 3 bases; bases with no gene match: 16. Germline loops: CDR1 DFQATT, CDR2 SNEGSKA (reference sequence).